This T cell receptor beta chain was sequenced for a study of cytomegalovirus exposure and HLA in healthy donors. Trimming took off 2 bases at V and 7 bases at J, with 12 bases between the two ends. This CDR3 spans 14 amino acids. Germline CDR1 is SGHDN and CDR2 is FVKESK. The primer mix had 60 Vbeta and 13 Jbeta primers. Some clones are missing from TCRdb's copy, which holds only in-frame ones; the method was immunoSEQ multiplex PCR. Of 130,000 to 150,000 clones listed, approximately 80% were seen once; the top ten hold approximately 2.5%. The sequence was collected from a woman younger than 35 in good health and CMV-seropositive. The chain joins TRBV14 to TRBJ2-1; perhaps TRBD1 as D (6 bases). Material for sequencing was PBMCs. The chain's CDR3 is CASSQPGAENEQFF. The CDR3 DNA reads TGTGCCAGCAGCCAACCAGGGGCCGAGAATGAGCAGTTCTTC.